This record covers a single TCR beta chain. The sample originates from a study of blood T cell repertoires in COVID-19. Clones were sequenced by immunoSEQ multiplex PCR, and TCRdb holds only the in-frame ones, with some missing. The sample includes fewer than 250,000 clones, roughly 80% of them seen just once. From germline, CDR1 is SGHRS and CDR2 YFSETQ. Trimming stripped 2 bases from V and 6 bases from J, with 11 bases between. The CDR3 runs 13 residues. Sample: peripheral blood. This chain joins TRBV5-1 and TRBJ1-2; no definite D call. The TCR sequence derives from a woman aged 70-85 years with active or convalescent COVID-19. CDR3 nucleotides: TGCGCCAGCAGCTTCTCGACAAGGCATGGCTACACCTTC. Protein: CASSFSTRHGYTF.